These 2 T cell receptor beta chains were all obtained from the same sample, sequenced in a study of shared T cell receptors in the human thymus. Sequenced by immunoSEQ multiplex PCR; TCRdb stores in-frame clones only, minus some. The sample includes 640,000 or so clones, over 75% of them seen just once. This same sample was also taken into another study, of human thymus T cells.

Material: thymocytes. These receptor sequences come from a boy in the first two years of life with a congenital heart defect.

The CDR3 region is CASSVGTTGTLPYNEQFF. The CDR3 nucleotides are TGTGCCAGCAGCGTGGGAACAACCGGGACTCTTCCCTACAATGAGCAGTTCTTC. The chain recombines TRBV9 with TRBJ2-1, with D perhaps matching TRBD2 (6 bases). CDR3 length equals 18 residues. Trimming took off 2 bases at V and 2 bases at J, with 20 bases between the two ends. Germline lookup yields CDR1 SGDLS and CDR2 YYNGEE.

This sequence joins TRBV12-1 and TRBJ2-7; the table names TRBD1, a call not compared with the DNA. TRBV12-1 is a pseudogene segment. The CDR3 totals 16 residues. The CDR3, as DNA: TGTGCCAGCAGACTAACCGGGACAGGGAGCTCCTACGAGCAGTACTTC. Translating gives CASRLTGTGSSYEQYF.